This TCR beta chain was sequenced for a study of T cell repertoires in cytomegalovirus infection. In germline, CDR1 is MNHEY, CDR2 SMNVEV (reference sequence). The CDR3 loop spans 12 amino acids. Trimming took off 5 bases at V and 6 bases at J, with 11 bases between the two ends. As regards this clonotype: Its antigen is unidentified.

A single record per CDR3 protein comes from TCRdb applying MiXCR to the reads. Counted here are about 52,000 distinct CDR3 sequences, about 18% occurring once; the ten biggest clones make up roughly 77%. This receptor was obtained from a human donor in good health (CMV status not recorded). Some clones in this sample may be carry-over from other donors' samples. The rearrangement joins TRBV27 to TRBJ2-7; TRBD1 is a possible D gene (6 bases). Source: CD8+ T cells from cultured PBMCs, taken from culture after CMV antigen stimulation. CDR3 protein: CASSQQGSEQYF. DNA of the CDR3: TGTGCCAGCAGTCAACAGGGCTCCGAGCAGTACTTC.